The rows below give T cell receptor beta chains drawn from one sample of a study of shared clonotypes between healthy human individuals. Produced via immunoSEQ multiplex PCR; TCRdb's table is partial and in-frame only. This table holds over a million clones, around 97% found once. Sequencing input: naive CD4+ T cells sorted from blood. These receptors all come from a man aged 25 to 45 in good health. Both conserved end residues are part of each CDR3. Fields, in order: V gene, D gene, CDR3 protein. D genes are given only for firm matches.

>TRBV15|TRBD1
CATSRGRGDRSYNEQFF
>TRBV6-1|.
CASSEARQIPLQEQYF
>TRBV7-9|.
CASSLVKGQPQHF
>TRBV9|.
CASSVGPTRGVDEQYF
>TRBV28|.
CASSSIYEQYF
>TRBV29-1|TRBD2
CSVVGLAGVFGQYF
>TRBV27|.
CASSFQGKWSYEQYF
>TRBV5-1|TRBD2
CASSLQASGRTDEQFF
>TRBV28|.
CASLGGGDFKNIQYF
>TRBV7-2|.
CASSLAGESGNTIYF
>TRBV18|TRBD1
CASSPGTADSNQPQHF
>TRBV18|.
CASSPRARSSQPQHF
>TRBV5-1|.
CASSRDRTYEQYF
>TRBV5-1|TRBD2
CASSKRTSGRVSDTQYF
>TRBV15|.
CATSTRQALFYGYTF
>TRBV9|.
CASNSNRNTIYF
>TRBV6-1|.
CASRLSGTQYF
>TRBV2|TRBD1
CASSNRGLSKNTEAFF
>TRBV27|TRBD1
CASSRTGGNEQYF
>TRBV6-1|.
CASSGPGGANVLTF
>TRBV27|TRBD2
CASSRWTSGGLNNEQFF
>TRBV10-1|.
CASSESNQPQHF
>TRBV19|TRBD1
CASSIGLGTGGRGANVLTF
>TRBV28|.
CASSLGYEQYF
>TRBV19|.
CASSIGDARRGGYTF
>TRBV4-1|TRBD1
CASSQVGQGNQPQHF
>TRBV6-5|TRBD2
CASSYLPSGRETQYF
>TRBV11-2|TRBD1
CASSSIRGNNEQFF
>TRBV18|.
CASSPATVYNEQFF
>TRBV5-1|.
CASSLLPAQETQYF
>TRBV7-3|TRBD2
CASSPVAGPTYEQYF